The present T cell receptor (beta chain) was sequenced within a study of T cells in Graves' hyperthyroidism and ophthalmopathy. TCR beta CDR3 region amplification was performed from RNA transcripts. The primer set for the first-round RT-PCR of the TCR CDR3 was HTBI. TCRdb reanalysed the multiplex PCR reads using MiXCR and keeps one entry per CDR3 protein. The sample records 550,000 to 700,000 distinct CDR3 sequences, around 15% being singletons. V shed 3 bases, J shed 4 bases, and the junction held 11 bases outside the gene matches. Germline-derived CDR1 and CDR2 are MDHEN and SYDVKM. The CDR3 contains 17 residues. This clonotype was picked up many times.

The genes are TRBV28 and TRBJ2-2; 7 positions agree with TRBD1. Sequences were obtained from blood. The receptor was isolated from a woman between 35 and 50 years old with Graves' ophthalmopathy. The CDR3 is CASSLLAQGSGTGELFF. The CDR3 bases are TGTGCCAGCAGTTTGCTTGCACAGGGGTCGGGCACCGGGGAGCTGTTTTTT.